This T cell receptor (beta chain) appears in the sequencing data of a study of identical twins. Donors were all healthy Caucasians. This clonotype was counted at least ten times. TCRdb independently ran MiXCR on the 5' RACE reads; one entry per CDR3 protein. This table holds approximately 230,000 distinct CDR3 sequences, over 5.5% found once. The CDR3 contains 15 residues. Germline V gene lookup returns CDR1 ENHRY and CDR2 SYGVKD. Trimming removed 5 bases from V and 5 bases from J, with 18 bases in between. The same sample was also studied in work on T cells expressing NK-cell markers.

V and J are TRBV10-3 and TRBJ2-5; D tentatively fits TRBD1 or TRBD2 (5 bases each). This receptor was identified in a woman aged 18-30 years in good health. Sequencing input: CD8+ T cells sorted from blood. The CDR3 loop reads CAISYTGPSVETQYF. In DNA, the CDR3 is TGTGCCATCAGTTATACGGGGCCATCCGTCGAGACCCAGTACTTC.